This TCR beta chain was sequenced in a study of T-cell reconstitution after alpha-beta-depleted transplantation in children. As regards this clonotype: Its antigen is unknown.

As it was prepared, the TCRbeta library received unique molecular identifiers. TCRdb analysed the PCR reads with MiXCR anew, one entry per CDR3 protein. The sample consists of hundreds of thousands of distinct CDR3 sequences, 16% of them appearing once. Germline CDR1 and CDR2: SGHRS and YFSETQ. CDR3 length equals 13 residues. Trimming stripped 0 bases from V and 5 bases from J, with 7 bases between. Notes on the study in general: Surviving thymic progenitors and recipient T cells were the source of high TCRbeta diversity at day 60 in some patients. Counts and diversity of T cells one year after transplant came mostly from newly produced T cells. Expanded graft clones numbering several hundred reportedly gave rise to alpha-beta T cells about two months after transplant.

This chain links TRBV5-1 with TRBJ2-3; the D gene is possibly TRBD1 (5 bases). The sequence was collected from a boy under two years old who had a stem cell transplant for Wiskott-Aldrich syndrome, so the T cells may come from the graft donor. The sample in question was PBMCs, mostly from graft donor cells, obtained 360 days after TCRalphabeta/CD19-depleted stem cell transplant. The CDR3 bases are TGCGCCAGCAGCTTGGAGGGGTTAGATACGCAGTATTTT. Translated, it gives CASSLEGLDTQYF.